A selection of T cell receptor beta chains follows, all from one sample in a study of shared clonotypes between healthy human individuals. Repertoires were generated with immunoSEQ multiplex PCR, while TCRdb's copy carries only in-frame clones and drops some. The sample has some 2,000,000 clones, nearly 97% seen once. The specimen was naive CD4+ T cells sorted from blood. The source is a man in his late teens or twenties in good health. Both conserved end residues are part of each CDR3. The order of the fields is V gene, clone size, J gene, D gene, CDR3 DNA, CDR3 protein. The D gene is left open where the match is weak. The listing skips clone size in some rows; elsewhere it reads once, few, many or a size class.

v_gene: TRBV7-2
abundance: -
j_gene: TRBJ2-5
d_gene: -
CDR3nt: TGTGCCAGCAGATACAAAGAGACCCAGTACTTC
CDR3aa: CASRYKETQYF

v_gene: TRBV5-1
abundance: few
j_gene: TRBJ1-1
d_gene: -
CDR3nt: TGCGCCAGCAGCCGAAGTGCCGAAGGTCAAGCTTTCTTT
CDR3aa: CASSRSAEGQAFF

v_gene: TRBV5-4
abundance: once
j_gene: TRBJ2-2
d_gene: -
CDR3nt: TGTGCCGGTTTGAGGGGATTAAACACCGGGGAGCTGTTTTTT
CDR3aa: CAGLRGLNTGELFF

v_gene: TRBV28
abundance: -
j_gene: TRBJ1-6
d_gene: -
CDR3nt: TGTGCCAGCAGTTCATCCCACCCTAATCTCTCCTATAATTCACCCCTCCACTTT
CDR3aa: CASSSSHPNLSYNSPLHF

v_gene: TRBV5-1
abundance: few
j_gene: TRBJ1-6
d_gene: TRBD1
CDR3nt: TGCGCCAGCAGCGGAGGGACAGGGAATTCACCCCTCCACTTT
CDR3aa: CASSGGTGNSPLHF

v_gene: TRBV2
abundance: -
j_gene: TRBJ1-5
d_gene: -
CDR3nt: TGTGCCAGCAGACCGGGCTCACAGCCCCAGCATTTT
CDR3aa: CASRPGSQPQHF

v_gene: TRBV6-5
abundance: -
j_gene: TRBJ1-6
d_gene: -
CDR3nt: TGTGCCAGCAGTCAACCACCTACAGGCCCCCTCCACTTT
CDR3aa: CASSQPPTGPLHF

v_gene: TRBV6-1
abundance: -
j_gene: TRBJ1-1
d_gene: -
CDR3nt: TGTGCCAGCAGTAAACAGGCGGAGAACACTGAAGCTTTCTTT
CDR3aa: CASSKQAENTEAFF

v_gene: TRBV10-3
abundance: -
j_gene: TRBJ1-1
d_gene: -
CDR3nt: TGTGCCATCAGTGACCCCGTTAACCCTGAAGCTTTCTTT
CDR3aa: CAISDPVNPEAFF

v_gene: TRBV7-2
abundance: few
j_gene: TRBJ2-3
d_gene: -
CDR3nt: TGTGCCAGCAGCTTAGTTTCTGGGACAGATACGCAGTATTTT
CDR3aa: CASSLVSGTDTQYF

v_gene: TRBV27
abundance: -
j_gene: TRBJ2-3
d_gene: TRBD2
CDR3nt: TGTGCCAAAATTGTCCAGTTAAGCGGGAGGGAAACAGATACGCAGTATTTT
CDR3aa: CAKIVQLSGRETDTQYF

v_gene: TRBV30
abundance: -
j_gene: TRBJ2-2
d_gene: TRBD2
CDR3nt: TGTGCCTGGGTTGTCAGGGAGGGCACCGGGGAGCTGTTTTTT
CDR3aa: CAWVVREGTGELFF

v_gene: TRBV7-2
abundance: -
j_gene: TRBJ1-2
d_gene: TRBD1
CDR3nt: TGTGCCAGCACCCCTCCAGCTGCGACAGGGGGCGGCTACACCTTC
CDR3aa: CASTPPAATGGGYTF

v_gene: TRBV5-6
abundance: once
j_gene: TRBJ2-7
d_gene: -
CDR3nt: TGTGCCAGCAGGCGGCAGGGGTCATCCTACGAGCAGTACTTC
CDR3aa: CASRRQGSSYEQYF

v_gene: TRBV5-6
abundance: -
j_gene: TRBJ1-3
d_gene: TRBD1
CDR3nt: TGTGCCAGCAGCTTGAACACAGGGGCTGGAAACACCATATATTTT
CDR3aa: CASSLNTGAGNTIYF

v_gene: TRBV6-1
abundance: -
j_gene: TRBJ1-2
d_gene: TRBD1
CDR3nt: TGTGCCAGCAGTATCGCGACAGGGAACTATGGCTACACCTTC
CDR3aa: CASSIATGNYGYTF

v_gene: TRBV27
abundance: -
j_gene: TRBJ2-7
d_gene: -
CDR3nt: TGTGCCAGCAGTACTCCCGGGATCTCCTACGAGCAGTACTTC
CDR3aa: CASSTPGISYEQYF

v_gene: TRBV6-5
abundance: -
j_gene: TRBJ1-2
d_gene: -
CDR3nt: TGTGCCAGCAGGCAAACGGTGGGTGGCTACACCTTC
CDR3aa: CASRQTVGGYTF

v_gene: TRBV14
abundance: -
j_gene: TRBJ1-1
d_gene: TRBD1
CDR3nt: TGTGCCAGCAGCTTCGACAGGGTAGGGTTGGCTTTCTTT
CDR3aa: CASSFDRVGLAFF

v_gene: TRBV7-2
abundance: -
j_gene: TRBJ2-7
d_gene: -
CDR3nt: TGTGCCAGCAGCTTACCCATGGAGGGCGAGCAGTACTTC
CDR3aa: CASSLPMEGEQYF

v_gene: TRBV9
abundance: -
j_gene: TRBJ1-2
d_gene: -
CDR3nt: TGTGCCAGCAGCGCCCGGGACGAAGACTATGGCTACACCTTC
CDR3aa: CASSARDEDYGYTF

v_gene: TRBV5-1
abundance: once
j_gene: TRBJ2-7
d_gene: TRBD1
CDR3nt: TGCGCCAGCAGCTACGAGGGGGCGTACGAGCAGTACTTC
CDR3aa: CASSYEGAYEQYF

v_gene: TRBV28
abundance: -
j_gene: TRBJ2-5
d_gene: -
CDR3nt: TGTGCCAGCAGTTTGGGGGGGGCAGAGACCCAGTACTTC
CDR3aa: CASSLGGAETQYF

v_gene: TRBV4-2
abundance: -
j_gene: TRBJ1-2
d_gene: -
CDR3nt: TGTGCCAGCAGCCAAGTAGGACAGAACTATGGCTACACCTTC
CDR3aa: CASSQVGQNYGYTF

v_gene: TRBV10-3
abundance: -
j_gene: TRBJ2-5
d_gene: TRBD1
CDR3nt: TGTGCCATCAGTGAGTCGACAGGGCGGAAAGAGACCCAGTACTTC
CDR3aa: CAISESTGRKETQYF

v_gene: TRBV28
abundance: -
j_gene: TRBJ2-4
d_gene: -
CDR3nt: TGTGCCAGCATGGGGGCAGGGATAGCCAAAAACATTCAGTACTTC
CDR3aa: CASMGAGIAKNIQYF

v_gene: TRBV25-1
abundance: -
j_gene: TRBJ1-4
d_gene: TRBD1
CDR3nt: TGTGCCAGCAGTGCCAGGGGGAATACTAATGAAAAACTGTTTTTT
CDR3aa: CASSARGNTNEKLFF

v_gene: TRBV5-4
abundance: once
j_gene: TRBJ1-3
d_gene: -
CDR3nt: TGTGCCAGCAGCTTGGCCAACGGCCTCTCTGGAAACACCATATATTTT
CDR3aa: CASSLANGLSGNTIYF

v_gene: TRBV4-1
abundance: -
j_gene: TRBJ1-5
d_gene: -
CDR3nt: TGCGCCAGCAGCCACGTCATGGGGATAGATCAGCCCCAGCATTTT
CDR3aa: CASSHVMGIDQPQHF

v_gene: TRBV19
abundance: -
j_gene: TRBJ2-7
d_gene: TRBD2
CDR3nt: TGTGCCAGTAGTATCTCAGCGGGAGGGCTGTACGAGCAGTACTTC
CDR3aa: CASSISAGGLYEQYF

v_gene: TRBV28
abundance: -
j_gene: TRBJ2-1
d_gene: -
CDR3nt: TGTGCCAGCACCATCTTGACAGGAACGCACTCCTACAATGAGCAGTTCTTC
CDR3aa: CASTILTGTHSYNEQFF

v_gene: TRBV5-4
abundance: -
j_gene: TRBJ2-5
d_gene: -
CDR3nt: TGTGCCAGCAGCTATCGGTCGGCGGTGCGGGAGACCCAGTACTTC
CDR3aa: CASSYRSAVRETQYF

v_gene: TRBV4-1
abundance: -
j_gene: TRBJ2-2
d_gene: TRBD2
CDR3nt: TGCGCCAGCAGCCAAGATTTAACTAGCGGGGGGCGTACCTACACCGGGGAGCTGTTTTTT
CDR3aa: CASSQDLTSGGRTYTGELFF

v_gene: TRBV12-5
abundance: -
j_gene: TRBJ2-5
d_gene: TRBD1
CDR3nt: TGTGCTAGTGGTTTGGTACAGGGGCCTAGGGAGACCCAGTACTTC
CDR3aa: CASGLVQGPRETQYF

v_gene: TRBV7-2
abundance: -
j_gene: TRBJ2-1
d_gene: -
CDR3nt: TGTGCCAGCAGCCTAGTTTGGATCGGCGATGAGCAGTTCTTC
CDR3aa: CASSLVWIGDEQFF

v_gene: TRBV5-6
abundance: -
j_gene: TRBJ1-1
d_gene: TRBD1
CDR3nt: TGTGCCAGCAGCTCCCGGGACAGAGGGTTAAGCTCTGAAGCTTTCTTT
CDR3aa: CASSSRDRGLSSEAFF

v_gene: TRBV18
abundance: -
j_gene: TRBJ2-7
d_gene: TRBD2
CDR3nt: TGTGCCAGCTCACCAGGGTCGGGGGGGTCCTACGAGCAGTACTTC
CDR3aa: CASSPGSGGSYEQYF

v_gene: TRBV5-6
abundance: once
j_gene: TRBJ2-7
d_gene: -
CDR3nt: TGTGCCAGCAGCTTGGGCCAGGGAGGTTACTACGAGCAGTACTTC
CDR3aa: CASSLGQGGYYEQYF

v_gene: TRBV11-3
abundance: -
j_gene: TRBJ2-5
d_gene: TRBD1
CDR3nt: TGTGCCAGCAGCTTAGGGACAGGGGGCCGACAAGAGACCCAGTACTTC
CDR3aa: CASSLGTGGRQETQYF

v_gene: TRBV6-5
abundance: -
j_gene: TRBJ2-1
d_gene: -
CDR3nt: TGTGCCAGCAGTTACTCCCCAGGCGGGCCCATGGATGAGCAGTTCTTC
CDR3aa: CASSYSPGGPMDEQFF

v_gene: TRBV7-9
abundance: -
j_gene: TRBJ2-7
d_gene: TRBD1
CDR3nt: TGTGCCAGCAGCTTCGACAGGGGGCCCGACGAGCAGTACTTC
CDR3aa: CASSFDRGPDEQYF

v_gene: TRBV5-1
abundance: -
j_gene: TRBJ1-1
d_gene: -
CDR3nt: TGCGCCAGCAGGTTCCTATGGGGTCCGAACACTGAAGCTTTCTTT
CDR3aa: CASRFLWGPNTEAFF

v_gene: TRBV19
abundance: -
j_gene: TRBJ2-5
d_gene: -
CDR3nt: TGTGCCAGTAGTATAATGGGCCCGGGTGAGACCCAGTACTTC
CDR3aa: CASSIMGPGETQYF

v_gene: TRBV5-1
abundance: -
j_gene: TRBJ1-1
d_gene: -
CDR3nt: TGCGCCAGCAGCCCGCGCGAGGCTTTGAACACTGAAGCTTTCTTT
CDR3aa: CASSPREALNTEAFF

v_gene: TRBV5-1
abundance: -
j_gene: TRBJ1-4
d_gene: TRBD1
CDR3nt: TGCGCCAGCAGCGCCGGGACAGGGGGCCTCAATGAAAAACTGTTTTTT
CDR3aa: CASSAGTGGLNEKLFF

v_gene: TRBV5-4
abundance: -
j_gene: TRBJ2-7
d_gene: TRBD2
CDR3nt: TGTGCCAGCAGCTTAACAGCGGGGGGTGCCTACGAGCAGTACTTC
CDR3aa: CASSLTAGGAYEQYF

v_gene: TRBV5-4
abundance: -
j_gene: TRBJ2-3
d_gene: TRBD2
CDR3nt: TGTGCCAGCAGCTTGGGGTGGACTAGCGGGCCTACAGATACGCAGTATTTT
CDR3aa: CASSLGWTSGPTDTQYF

v_gene: TRBV10-3
abundance: -
j_gene: TRBJ2-7
d_gene: -
CDR3nt: TGTGCCATCAGTGAGTCCCAGTCATACGAGCAGTACTTC
CDR3aa: CAISESQSYEQYF

v_gene: TRBV6-5
abundance: -
j_gene: TRBJ1-6
d_gene: -
CDR3nt: TGTGCCAGCAGTTATGACACCTATAATTCACCCCTCCACTTT
CDR3aa: CASSYDTYNSPLHF